This T cell receptor beta chain was sequenced during a study of blood T cell repertoires in COVID-19. Whole-study context: In each case, the material was cDNA or gDNA derived from T cells, B-cell-depleted T cells, or PBMCs.

The germline CDR1 and CDR2 sequences are MNHEY and SVGAGI. This CDR3 contains 15 residues. J lost 3 bases, V lost 2 bases, and 3 bases had no gene match. Original methodology: For nucleated cells, counts were estimated from reference gene primer amplification. Here immunoSEQ multiplex PCR was the method, and the copy in TCRdb shows in-frame clones only, minus some. That table supplies the V and J calls and clone size; D and trimming were determined from the DNA. Here the sample spans some 120,000 clones, about four fifths being singletons. The rearrangement links TRBV6-5 to TRBJ2-2, with TRBD1 identical over 7 bases. Sequenced material: peripheral blood. The source is a man in his sixties with acute or convalescent COVID-19. CDR3 bases: TGTGCCAGCAGTTACGGGACAGTCTACACCGGGGAGCTGTTTTTT. As protein: CASSYGTVYTGELFF.